What follows describes a single T cell receptor (beta chain). Its matching antigen is unknown. The second PCR ran about 6 to 11 cycles with a sample-barcoded 5' primer and J-beta primers. TCRdb re-called the 5' RACE reads through MiXCR, storing one row per CDR3 protein. The sample comprises about 720,000 distinct CDR3 sequences, about a fifth of which are singletons, and around a fifth rests with the top ten. This CDR3 region has 15 residues. J lost 10 bases, V lost 2 bases, and 11 bases had no gene match. The V gene's germline CDR1 is SGHRS and CDR2 YFSETQ. The data were taken from a study of blood T cells in healthy people across ages. Whole-study findings and limits: Nothing was known about donor CMV status, and this possibly confounded expanded clonotype changes.

The sample comprised blood. The V and J genes are TRBV5-1 and TRBJ2-1, with TRBD1 matching over 8 bases. This receptor was obtained from a man aged 70 or older in good health. The CDR3 region is CASSLTTGVSGEQFF. The CDR3 nucleotides read TGCGCCAGCAGCTTAACGACAGGGGTAAGCGGAGAGCAGTTCTTC. The full variable domain, its missing parts supplied by reference TRBV5-1 and TRBJ2-1, is KAGVTQTPRYLIKTRGQQVTLSCSPISGHRSVSWYQQTPGQGLQFLFEYFSETQRNKGNFPGRFSGRQFSNSRSEMNVSTLELGDSALYLCASSLTTGVSGEQFFGPGTRLTVL.